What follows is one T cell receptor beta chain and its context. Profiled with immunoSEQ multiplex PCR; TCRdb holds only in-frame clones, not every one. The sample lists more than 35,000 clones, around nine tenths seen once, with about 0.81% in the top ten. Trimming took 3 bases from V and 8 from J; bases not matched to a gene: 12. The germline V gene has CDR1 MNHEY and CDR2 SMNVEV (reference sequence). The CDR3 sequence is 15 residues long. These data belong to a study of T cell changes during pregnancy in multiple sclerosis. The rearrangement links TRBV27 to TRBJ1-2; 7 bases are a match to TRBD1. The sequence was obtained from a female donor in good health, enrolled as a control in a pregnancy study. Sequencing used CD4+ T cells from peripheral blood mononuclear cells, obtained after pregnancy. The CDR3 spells CASSLTRQGLRGYTF. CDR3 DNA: TGTGCCAGCAGTTTGACTAGACAGGGCCTTAGGGGCTACACCTTC.